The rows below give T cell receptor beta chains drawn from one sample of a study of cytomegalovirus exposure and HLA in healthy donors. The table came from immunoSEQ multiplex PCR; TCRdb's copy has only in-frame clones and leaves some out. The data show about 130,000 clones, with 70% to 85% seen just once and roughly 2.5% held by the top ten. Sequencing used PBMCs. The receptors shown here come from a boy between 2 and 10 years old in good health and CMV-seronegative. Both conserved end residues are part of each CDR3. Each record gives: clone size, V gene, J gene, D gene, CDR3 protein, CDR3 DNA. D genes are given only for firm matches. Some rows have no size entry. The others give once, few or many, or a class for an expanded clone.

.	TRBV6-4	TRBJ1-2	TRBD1	CASSDLQGSRGYTF	TGTGCCAGCAGTGACTTACAGGGGTCTCGTGGCTACACCTTC
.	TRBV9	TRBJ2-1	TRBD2	CASSVVPAGGINEQFF	TGTGCCAGCAGCGTAGTCCCAGCGGGAGGGATCAATGAGCAGTTCTTC
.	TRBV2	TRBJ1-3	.	CASRLRGTGNTIYF	TGTGCCAGCAGGCTAAGGGGGACGGGAAACACCATATATTTT
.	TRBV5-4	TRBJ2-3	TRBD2	CASSVTGGDTQYF	TGTGCCAGCAGCGTGACGGGGGGAGATACGCAGTATTTT
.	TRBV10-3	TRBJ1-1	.	CAISRDPGGEAFF	TGTGCCATCTCCCGGGATCCCGGAGGTGAAGCTTTCTTT
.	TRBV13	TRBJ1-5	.	CASSFTGRAQPQHF	TGTGCCAGCAGCTTCACAGGGCGGGCTCAGCCCCAGCATTTT
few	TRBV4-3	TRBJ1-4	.	CASSQDSATNEKLFF	TGCGCCAGCAGCCAAGACAGTGCAACTAATGAAAAACTGTTTTTT
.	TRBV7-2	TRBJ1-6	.	CASSLIVGVADSPLHF	TGTGCCAGCAGCTTGATAGTAGGGGTTGCCGATTCACCCCTCCACTTT
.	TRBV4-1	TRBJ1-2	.	CASSPTATAYGYTF	TGCGCCAGCAGCCCGACAGCCACAGCCTATGGCTACACCTTC
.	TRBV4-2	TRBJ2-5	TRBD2	CASSQGGSGRGETQYF	TGTGCCAGCAGCCAAGGAGGTAGCGGGCGGGGTGAGACCCAGTACTTC
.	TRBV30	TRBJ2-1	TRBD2	CAWSGRRTSPEQFF	TGTGCCTGGAGTGGTCGTCGGACTAGCCCTGAGCAGTTCTTC
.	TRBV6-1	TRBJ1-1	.	CASSLEREAFF	TGTGCCAGCAGTCTAGAGAGAGAAGCTTTCTTT